The entry below describes one TCR beta chain. The antigen is undetermined. Repertoires were generated with immunoSEQ multiplex PCR, while TCRdb's copy carries only in-frame clones and drops some. The table shows 100,000 to 150,000 clones, with roughly 91% occurring only once. It was the approximately 120-subject validation cohort, separate from the approximately 620-subject first cohort, to which the donors belonged. The source of the sample is a study of cytomegalovirus exposure and HLA in healthy donors. Whole-study findings and limits: The tendency of first-cohort TCR clusters to co-occur in the 90 to 150 validation repertoires was the finding of a later analysis. Reported results showed that the classifier diagnosed cytomegalovirus status with high specificity and sensitivity. Investigators reported over 150 TCR beta chains as tied to cytomegalovirus.

The TCR sequence derives from a young man in good health and CMV-seronegative. What was sequenced was PBMCs.

CDR3 nucleotide sequence: TGTGCCAGCAGGGGGGACAGGGTGAGGGCAGATACGCAGTATTTT. Translation gives CASRGDRVRADTQYF. The rearrangement links TRBV6-1 to TRBJ2-3; 9 nucleotides align to TRBD1. V trimming: 6 bases; J trimming: 4 bases; junction bases outside the gene matches: 8. The CDR3 is made up of 15 amino acids. Germline assignment: CDR1 MNHNS and CDR2 SASEGT.